Listed below are T cell receptor beta chains from one sample, sequenced in a study of Graves' ophthalmopathy and Graves' hyperthyroidism. TCRdb passed the multiplex PCR reads through MiXCR, listing each CDR3 protein once. The table shows roughly 160,000 distinct CDR3 sequences, with about 40% occurring only once. The source material was peripheral blood. The receptors were sampled from a woman aged 40 to 50 with Graves' ophthalmopathy. CDR3s include the opening cysteine and the closing phenylalanine or tryptophan. A D gene is named only where the DNA matches it firmly. Where a row states a size, it is once, few, many or the class of an expanded clone; other rows omit it.

CDR3aa,CDR3nt,abundance,d_gene,v_gene,j_gene
CAWKKGADTEAFF,TGTGCCTGGAAAAAGGGGGCAGACACTGAAGCTTTCTTT,.,TRBD1,TRBV30,TRBJ1-1
CASSRPPSGVPDSIQYF,TGTGCCAGCAGCCGCCCCCCGAGCGGGGTTCCGGATAGCATTCAGTACTTC,many,TRBD2,TRBV12-3/TRBV12-4,TRBJ2-4
CASSNHPGHLNTEAFF,TGTGCCAGCTCCAATCATCCGGGACACCTGAACACTGAAGCTTTCTTT,many,.,TRBV2,TRBJ1-1
CSASLGNQPQHF,TGCAGTGCTAGTCTCGGCAATCAGCCCCAGCATTTT,many,.,TRBV20-1,TRBJ1-5
CASSYSGSSYNSPLHF,TGTGCCAGCAGCTATTCGGGGAGCTCCTATAATTCACCCCTCCACTTT,many,.,TRBV28,TRBJ1-6
CAGPDYEQYF,TGTGCCGGACCGGACTACGAGCAGTACTTC,.,.,TRBV6-5,TRBJ2-7
CASSLAVTSEAFF,TGTGCCAGCAGCTTAGCGGTGACCTCTGAAGCTTTCTTT,many,.,TRBV7-6,TRBJ1-1
CSVAQGVTYEQYF,TGCAGCGTTGCACAGGGGGTAACCTACGAGCAGTACTTC,many,TRBD1,TRBV29-1,TRBJ2-7
CASSPPSGLITGEQYF,TGTGCCAGCAGTCCGCCGTCAGGCCTAATAACGGGGGAGCAGTACTTC,.,.,TRBV27,TRBJ2-7
CASSRDPHTGELFF,TGCGCCAGCAGCCGGGACCCTCACACCGGGGAGCTGTTTTTT,once,.,TRBV5-1,TRBJ2-2
CASSVSTSGNTIYF,TGTGCCAGCAGCGTAAGCACCTCTGGAAACACCATATATTTT,.,.,TRBV9,TRBJ1-3
CASILDGQETQYF,TGTGCCAGCATTCTAGACGGTCAAGAGACCCAGTACTTC,many,.,TRBV6-4,TRBJ2-5
CASSLAGVVPGELFF,TGTGCCAGCAGCTTGGCGGGGGTGGTCCCCGGGGAGCTGTTTTTT,.,TRBD2,TRBV7-2,TRBJ2-2
CASTPRGAAETQYF,TGTGCCAGCACGCCCCGGGGGGCTGCCGAGACCCAGTACTTC,.,.,TRBV27,TRBJ2-5
CASSFGQGATGELFF,TGTGCCAGCAGTTTTGGCCAGGGGGCAACCGGGGAGCTGTTTTTT,many,TRBD1,TRBV12-3/TRBV12-4,TRBJ2-2
CASSQGRQGLFYGYTF,TGTGCCAGCAGCCAAGGGAGGCAGGGGCTGTTCTATGGCTACACCTTC,.,.,TRBV3-1,TRBJ1-2
CASSLGQIPTYEQYF,TGTGCCAGCAGCTTAGGGCAGATCCCGACCTACGAGCAGTACTTC,.,.,TRBV7-2,TRBJ2-7
CASSPPLGGESNQPQHF,TGTGCCAGCAGCCCTCCCCTAGGGGGGGAGAGCAATCAGCCCCAGCATTTT,.,.,TRBV12-3/TRBV12-4,TRBJ1-5
CASTGHGYSNQPQHF,TGTGCCAGCACAGGACACGGTTATAGCAATCAGCCCCAGCATTTT,many,.,TRBV2,TRBJ1-5
CASSSYRALNLARITGELFF,TGTGCCAGCAGTTCCTATCGGGCCTTAAACCTTGCTCGTATCACCGGGGAGCTGTTTTTT,many,.,TRBV6-6,TRBJ2-2
CASSQDPSGRPNTGELFF,TGCGCCAGCAGCCAAGATCCTAGCGGGAGGCCGAACACCGGGGAGCTGTTTTTT,.,TRBD2,TRBV4-3,TRBJ2-2
CATSAKGSYNSPLHF,TGTGCCACCAGCGCGAAGGGCTCCTATAATTCACCCCTCCACTTT,many,.,TRBV15,TRBJ1-6
CASRGAPSYEQYF,TGCGCCAGCAGGGGGGCTCCCTCCTACGAGCAGTACTTC,many,.,TRBV5-1,TRBJ2-7
CASRADSSVRGEQYF,TGCGCCAGCAGGGCAGACAGTTCTGTTCGTGGCGAGCAGTACTTC,many,.,TRBV5-1,TRBJ2-7
CASSFAASGAYEQYF,TGTGCCAGCAGTTTCGCGGCTAGCGGAGCCTACGAGCAGTACTTC,many,TRBD2,TRBV12-3/TRBV12-4,TRBJ2-7
CATSREAGGTYGYTF,TGTGCCACCAGCAGAGAGGCAGGGGGGACCTATGGCTACACCTTC,many,TRBD1,TRBV15,TRBJ1-2
CASGGQGENTF,TGTGCCAGCGGGGGACAGGGGGAAAACACCTTC,few,TRBD1,TRBV6-2/TRBV6-3,TRBJ1-2
CASSRPLEGNTIYF,TGTGCCAGCAGTCGACCTTTGGAGGGAAACACCATATATTTT,.,.,TRBV6-2/TRBV6-3,TRBJ1-3
CASSLVTGTGGVEQYF,TGTGCCAGCAGCTTGGTTACCGGGACAGGGGGCGTCGAGCAGTACTTC,.,TRBD1,TRBV11-1,TRBJ2-7
CASSQSDLSGEQYF,TGTGCCAGCAGCCAGTCCGATCTGTCAGGGGAGCAGTACTTC,many,.,TRBV14,TRBJ2-7
CASSLNGDSGYTF,TGCGCCAGCAGCTTGAATGGCGACTCAGGCTACACCTTC,many,.,TRBV5-1,TRBJ1-2
CASSLLLAGTVETQYF,TGTGCCAGCAGCCTGCTACTAGCGGGCACGGTGGAGACCCAGTACTTC,few,TRBD2,TRBV7-9,TRBJ2-5
CASGTRRSGYEQYF,TGTGCTAGTGGAACCCGACGATCCGGATACGAGCAGTACTTC,.,.,TRBV12-5,TRBJ2-7
CASSLLGSSTEAFF,TGTGCCAGCAGCCTCCTTGGGTCTAGCACTGAAGCTTTCTTT,.,.,TRBV12-3/TRBV12-4,TRBJ1-1
CASSPRDRNTEAFF,TGTGCCAGCAGCCCAAGGGACAGGAACACTGAAGCTTTCTTT,many,TRBD1,TRBV7-9,TRBJ1-1
CASSLSTNEQFF,TGTGCCAGCAGCTTATCAACGAATGAGCAGTTCTTC,.,.,TRBV7-2,TRBJ2-1
CSARTMGLAGGPDEQYF,TGCAGTGCTAGGACGATGGGACTAGCGGGAGGGCCCGACGAGCAGTACTTC,.,TRBD2,TRBV20-1,TRBJ2-7
CAWSRGATSGNTIYF,TGTGCCTGGAGTAGAGGGGCTACCTCTGGAAACACCATATATTTT,many,.,TRBV30,TRBJ1-3
CASSLTSSYNSPLHF,TGTGCCAGTAGTTTGACGAGCTCCTATAATTCACCCCTCCACTTT,.,.,TRBV19,TRBJ1-6
CASRPMPGGIDEQYF,TGCGCCAGCAGACCCATGCCGGGGGGGATCGACGAGCAGTACTTC,.,TRBD2,TRBV5-1,TRBJ2-7
CASSLAPGSYEQYF,TGTGCCAGCAGCTTAGCGCCTGGGTCCTACGAGCAGTACTTC,.,.,TRBV7-8,TRBJ2-7
CSVGLASYEQYF,TGCAGCGTTGGACTAGCCTCCTACGAGCAGTACTTC,once,TRBD2,TRBV29-1,TRBJ2-7
CASSPSSVGEAFF,TGTGCCAGCAGCCCATCGTCCGTGGGGGAAGCTTTCTTT,.,.,TRBV6-2/TRBV6-3,TRBJ1-1
CASSIDNTGEQYF,TGTGCCAGCAGCATAGATAATACAGGCGAGCAGTACTTC,many,.,TRBV7-2,TRBJ2-7